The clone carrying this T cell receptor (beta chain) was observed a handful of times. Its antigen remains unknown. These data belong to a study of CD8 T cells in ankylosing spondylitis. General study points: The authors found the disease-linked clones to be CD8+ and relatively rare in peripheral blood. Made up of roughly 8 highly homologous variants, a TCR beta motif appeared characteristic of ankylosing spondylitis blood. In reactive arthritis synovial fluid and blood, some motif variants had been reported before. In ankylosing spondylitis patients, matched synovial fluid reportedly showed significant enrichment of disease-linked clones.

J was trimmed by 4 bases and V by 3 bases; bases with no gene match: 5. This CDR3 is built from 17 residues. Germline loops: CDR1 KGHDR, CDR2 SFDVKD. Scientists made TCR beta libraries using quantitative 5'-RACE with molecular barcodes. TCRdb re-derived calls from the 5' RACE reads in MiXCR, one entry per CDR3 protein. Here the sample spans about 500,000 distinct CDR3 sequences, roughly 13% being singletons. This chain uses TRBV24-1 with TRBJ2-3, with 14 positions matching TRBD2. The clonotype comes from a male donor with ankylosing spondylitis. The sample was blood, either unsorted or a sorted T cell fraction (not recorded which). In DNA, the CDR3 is TGTGCCACCAGTGATGGGCCGACTAGCGGGAGGGCAGATACGCAGTATTTT. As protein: CATSDGPTSGRADTQYF.